The clone carrying this T cell receptor beta chain has more than one count but fewer than ten. What it binds is unknown. The CDR3 runs to 14 residues. V was clipped by 11 bases and J by 2 bases, with 19 bases between them. Germline V lookup: CDR1 SSHAT, CDR2 FNYEAQ (reference sequence). This sample is part of a study of T-cell reconstitution after alpha-beta-depleted transplantation in children. Study-wide findings and caveats: Surviving recipient T cells and thymic progenitors produced the high day-60 TCRbeta diversity seen in some patients. The origin of alpha-beta T cells about two months after transplant was reportedly several hundred expanded graft clones. Newly generated T cells supplied most T-cell counts and diversity one year post-transplant.

The authors prepared the TCRbeta library with unique molecular identifiers. TCRdb re-called the PCR reads through MiXCR, storing one row per CDR3 protein. The profile shows more than 200,000 distinct CDR3 sequences, under 20% of them singletons. This chain links TRBV7-7 with TRBJ2-7, with D possibly being TRBD1 (5 bases). This receptor was taken from a male patient aged 2 to 9 who had a stem cell transplant for acute lymphoblastic leukemia, so the T cells may come from the graft donor. The sample in question was PBMCs, mostly from graft donor cells, obtained 360 days after TCRalphabeta/CD19-depleted stem cell transplant. CDR3 nucleotides: TGTGCCCGCTGGGGCAGGGAAGGACCCTACGAGCAGTACTTC. Amino acid sequence: CARWGREGPYEQYF.